This paragraph reports one T cell receptor (beta chain). The clone's antigen remains unknown. The sample belongs to a study of T cell responses to AZD1222 COVID-19 vaccine (dated by TCRdb to the early 2020s). Context from the whole study: TCR sequencing covered some 250 trial participants: 207 given two doses of AZD1222 and 26 given two doses of MenACWY control vaccine. Trial participants were enrolled by age into subgroups of 18-55, 56-69 and 70-plus years, and roughly 150, 30 and 60 TCR-sequenced participants, respectively, were included in these subgroups.

What the authors observed across the whole study: Most participants were white British and females outnumbered males, and the authors suggested that clonal diversity may have been underestimated. In the small 56-69-year group, the increase in depth fell short of significance, most likely because of low power. Because no day 14 peak-response samples were available, repertoires were characterized only after the peak T cell response. CD4 TCRs associated with the vaccine covered the entire spike protein, and the dominant responses were in regions 160-218 and 743-854. Only a handful of AZD1222 recipients were SARS-CoV-2 seropositive at baseline, limiting conclusions about previously exposed vaccinees. Reportedly, almost half of the unique spike-specific TCRs recognized epitopes lying outside the regions that are mutated in the B.1.351 and B.1.1.7 variants. After two AZD1222 doses, spike-specific TCR breadth and depth were significantly higher than at day 0 and than in MenACWY recipients.

This specimen's time point label, per the study, means: baseline before first vaccination. Vaccinee samples came from UK trials COV001 and COV002, including a single-blind randomized controlled phase 2/3 trial of AZD1222 (ChAdOx1 nCoV-19) in healthy adults. Trial participant PBMC samples were collected at day 0 and day 28 after the second dose for TCRbeta chain sequencing. Its CDR3 holds 17 amino acids, cysteine through phenylalanine. The CDR3 DNA has 51 bases and is translated from base 1. Looking up the germline V gene (reference sequence) yields CDR1 WNHNN and CDR2 SYGVQD. The germline V and J ends show losses of 3 bases and 4 bases respectively, and no gene match explains 8 bases of the junction. The CDR3 regions of human TCRbeta chains were subjected to immunosequencing. The published analysis was carried out like this. Repertoire TCRs were checked for matches against a reference library of SARS-CoV-2-specific TCRs that had been generated using the MIRA antigen-specificity platform. Breadth was defined as the fraction of unique TCRs that were SARS-CoV-2-associated. Depth was defined as the fraction of total T cells that were SARS-CoV-2-associated. Each spike-specific TCR was assigned to its reactive spike region and to a CD4 or CD8 class using the MIRA data. Log10-transformed breadth and depth values were compared by one-way ANOVA with Sidak's multiple comparisons tests. TCRdb carries this immuneACCESS record with in-frame sequences only. Its versions omit some clonotypes, under half of them owing to an unresolved V gene in the studies checked, with the rest unexplained. V, J and clone size are taken as reported in that table, and D and trimming were inferred from the DNA itself. The sample table includes about 140,000 clones. Around 2.4% of the sample rests with the top ten.

The sample comprised peripheral blood. This TCR was sampled from an adult in good health. This sequence uses TRBV10-1 and TRBJ2-2; 10 central nucleotides agree with TRBD2. The CDR3 reads CASSDQAGGPRTGELFF. The DNA sequence is given as TGCGCCAGCAGTGACCAAGCGGGGGGGCCCCGCACCGGGGAGCTGTTTTTT.